This TCR beta chain stems from a study of OX40 agonist ivuxolimab in advanced cancers. Background on the study: Intravenous ivuxolimab was administered to patients every 2 weeks at 0.01 to 10 mg/kg. Study-wide findings and caveats: The authors did not determine the antigen specificity of the expanded peripheral T cells.

Details on this clone: Its antigen is not known.

TCRdb's table, derived via immunoSEQ multiplex PCR, lists solely in-frame clones and lacks some. The repertoire holds more than 85,000 clones, with under 95% as singletons. Systemic immunosuppression or autoimmune disease history was grounds to exclude patients. The study sampled blood at baseline, cycle 4 day 1, and cycle 7 day 1. CDR3 size: 13 residues. Trimming removed 6 bases from V and 1 base from J, with 9 bases in between. The germline V gene encodes CDR1 MRHNA and CDR2 SNTAGT. J is TRBJ2-5 and V is TRBV6-4; TRBD1 might be the D (6 bases). This specimen consisted of CD4+ or CD8+ T cells sorted from blood, obtained in a trial of the OX40 agonist ivuxolimab. This receptor was identified in an adult with an advanced solid tumor such as melanoma, head and neck, liver or kidney cancer. DNA of the CDR3: TGTGCCAGCAGCAGGGGCCCCCAAGAGACCCAGTACTTC. Translated: CASSRGPQETQYF.